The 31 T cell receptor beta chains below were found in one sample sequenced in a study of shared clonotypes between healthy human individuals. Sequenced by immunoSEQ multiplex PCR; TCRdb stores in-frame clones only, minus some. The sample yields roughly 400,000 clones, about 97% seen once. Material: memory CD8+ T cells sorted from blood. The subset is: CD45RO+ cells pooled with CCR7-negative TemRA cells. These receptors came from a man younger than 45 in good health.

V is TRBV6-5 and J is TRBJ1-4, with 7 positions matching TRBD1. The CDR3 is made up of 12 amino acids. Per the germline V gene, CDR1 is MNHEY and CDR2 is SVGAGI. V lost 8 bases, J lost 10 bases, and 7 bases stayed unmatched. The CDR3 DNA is TGTGCCAGCGGTAGGGGGCGGAGAAAACTGTTTTTT. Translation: CASGRGRRKLFF.

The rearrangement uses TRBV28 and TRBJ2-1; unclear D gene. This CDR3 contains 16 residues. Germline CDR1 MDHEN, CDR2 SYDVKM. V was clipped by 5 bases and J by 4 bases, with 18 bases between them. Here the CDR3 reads CASSPGWVSRYNEQFF. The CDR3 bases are TGTGCCAGCAGTCCCGGATGGGTCAGCCGATACAATGAGCAGTTCTTC.

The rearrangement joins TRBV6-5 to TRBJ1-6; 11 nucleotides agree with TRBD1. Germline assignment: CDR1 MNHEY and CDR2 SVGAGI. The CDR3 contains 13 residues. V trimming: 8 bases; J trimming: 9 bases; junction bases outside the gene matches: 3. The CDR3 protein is CASYGTGGSPLHF. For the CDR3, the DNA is TGTGCCAGCTACGGGACAGGGGGTTCACCCCTCCACTTT.

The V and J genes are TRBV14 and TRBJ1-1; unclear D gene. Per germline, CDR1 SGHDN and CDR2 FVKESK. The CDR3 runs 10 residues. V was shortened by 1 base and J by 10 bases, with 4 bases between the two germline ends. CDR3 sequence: CASSQGLAFF. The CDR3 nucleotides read TGTGCCAGCAGCCAAGGATTAGCTTTCTTT.

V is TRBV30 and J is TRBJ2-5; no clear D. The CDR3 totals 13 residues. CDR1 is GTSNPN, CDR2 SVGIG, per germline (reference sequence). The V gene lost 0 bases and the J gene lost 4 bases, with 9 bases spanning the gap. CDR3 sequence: CAWSVDRRETQYF. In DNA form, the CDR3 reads TGTGCCTGGAGTGTAGACCGACGAGAGACCCAGTACTTC.

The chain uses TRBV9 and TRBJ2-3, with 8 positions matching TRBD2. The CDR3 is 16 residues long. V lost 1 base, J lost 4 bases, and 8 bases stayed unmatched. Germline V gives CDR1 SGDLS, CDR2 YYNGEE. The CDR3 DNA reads TGTGCCAGCAGCGTATCCCAGGGGCGGGGGGCAGATACGCAGTATTTT. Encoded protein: CASSVSQGRGADTQYF.

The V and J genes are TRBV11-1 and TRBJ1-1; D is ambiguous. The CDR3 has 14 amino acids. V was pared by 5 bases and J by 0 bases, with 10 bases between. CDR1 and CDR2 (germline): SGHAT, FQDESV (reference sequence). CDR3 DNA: TGTGCCAGCAGCAACGGGCCGCTGAACACTGAAGCTTTCTTT. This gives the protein CASSNGPLNTEAFF.

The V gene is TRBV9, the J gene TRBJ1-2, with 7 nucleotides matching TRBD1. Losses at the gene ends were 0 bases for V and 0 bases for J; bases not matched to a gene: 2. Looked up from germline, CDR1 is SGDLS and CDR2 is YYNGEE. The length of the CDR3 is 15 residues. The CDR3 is CASSVEGGPNYGYTF. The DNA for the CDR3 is TGTGCCAGCAGCGTAGAAGGGGGCCCTAACTATGGCTACACCTTC.

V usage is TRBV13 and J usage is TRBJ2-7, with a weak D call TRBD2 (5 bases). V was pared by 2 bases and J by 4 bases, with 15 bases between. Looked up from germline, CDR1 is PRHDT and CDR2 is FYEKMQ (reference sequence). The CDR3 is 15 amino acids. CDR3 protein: CASSLRGRSEYEQYF. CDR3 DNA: TGTGCCAGCAGCTTACGGGGTAGGAGTGAGTACGAGCAGTACTTC. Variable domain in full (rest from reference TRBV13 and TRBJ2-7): AAGVIQSPRHLIKEKRETATLKCYPIPRHDTVYWYQQGPGQDPQFLISFYEKMQSDKGSIPDRFSAQQFSDYHSELNMSSLELGDSALYFCASSLRGRSEYEQYFGPGTRLTVT.

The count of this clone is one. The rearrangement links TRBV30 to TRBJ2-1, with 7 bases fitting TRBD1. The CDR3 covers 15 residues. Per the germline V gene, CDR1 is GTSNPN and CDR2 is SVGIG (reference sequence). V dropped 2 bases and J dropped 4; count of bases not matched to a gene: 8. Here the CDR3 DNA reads TGTGCCTGGAGTTTCGGGACAGAGATATACAATGAGCAGTTCTTC. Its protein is CAWSFGTEIYNEQFF.

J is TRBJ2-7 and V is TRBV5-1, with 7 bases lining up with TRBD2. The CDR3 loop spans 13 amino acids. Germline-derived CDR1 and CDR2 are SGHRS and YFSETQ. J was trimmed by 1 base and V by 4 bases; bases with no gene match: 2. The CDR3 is CASSPGRSYEQYF. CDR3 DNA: TGCGCCAGCAGCCCCGGGAGGTCCTACGAGCAGTACTTC.

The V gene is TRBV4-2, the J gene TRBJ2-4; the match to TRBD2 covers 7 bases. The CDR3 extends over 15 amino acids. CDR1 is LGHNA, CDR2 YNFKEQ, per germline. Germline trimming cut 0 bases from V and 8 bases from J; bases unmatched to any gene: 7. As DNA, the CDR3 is TGTGCCAGCAGCCAAGACTGGACTAGTGGGGACATTCAGTACTTC. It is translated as CASSQDWTSGDIQYF.

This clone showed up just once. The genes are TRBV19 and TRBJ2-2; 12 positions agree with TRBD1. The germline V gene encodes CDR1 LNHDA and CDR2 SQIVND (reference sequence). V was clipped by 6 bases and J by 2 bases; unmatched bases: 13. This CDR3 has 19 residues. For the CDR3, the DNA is TGTGCCAGTAGCGGATATCCGGGACAGGGGGCCCTTAACACCGGGGAGCTGTTTTTT. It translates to CASSGYPGQGALNTGELFF.

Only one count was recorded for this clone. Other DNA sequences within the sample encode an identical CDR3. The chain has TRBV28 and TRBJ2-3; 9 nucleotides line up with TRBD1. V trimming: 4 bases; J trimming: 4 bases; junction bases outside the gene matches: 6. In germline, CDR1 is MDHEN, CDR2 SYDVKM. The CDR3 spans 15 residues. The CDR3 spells CASSSPGQGPDTQYF. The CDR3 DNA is TGTGCCAGCAGTTCTCCGGGACAGGGCCCAGATACGCAGTATTTT.

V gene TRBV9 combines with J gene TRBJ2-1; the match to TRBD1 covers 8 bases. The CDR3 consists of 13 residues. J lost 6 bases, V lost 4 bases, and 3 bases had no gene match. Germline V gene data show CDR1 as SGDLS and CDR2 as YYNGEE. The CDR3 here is CASSFTGGNEQFF. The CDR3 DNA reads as TGTGCCAGCAGCTTTACAGGGGGCAATGAGCAGTTCTTC.

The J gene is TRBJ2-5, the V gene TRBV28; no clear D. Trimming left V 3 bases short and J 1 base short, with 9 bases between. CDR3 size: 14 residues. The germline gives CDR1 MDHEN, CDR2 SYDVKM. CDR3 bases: TGTGCCAGCAGTTTGATAGCATCCCAAGAGACCCAGTACTTC. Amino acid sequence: CASSLIASQETQYF.

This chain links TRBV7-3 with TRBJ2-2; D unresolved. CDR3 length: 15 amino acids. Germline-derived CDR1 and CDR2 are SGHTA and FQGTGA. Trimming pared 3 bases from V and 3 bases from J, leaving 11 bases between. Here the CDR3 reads CASSLRLQDTGELFF. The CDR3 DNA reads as TGTGCCAGCAGCTTGAGACTTCAAGACACCGGGGAGCTGTTTTTT.

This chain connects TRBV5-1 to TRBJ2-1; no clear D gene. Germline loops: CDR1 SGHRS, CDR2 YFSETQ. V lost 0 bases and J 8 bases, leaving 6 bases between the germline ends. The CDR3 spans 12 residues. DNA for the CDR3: TGCGCCAGCAGCTTGGACGGATATGAGCAGTTCTTC. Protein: CASSLDGYEQFF. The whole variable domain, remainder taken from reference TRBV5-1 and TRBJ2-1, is KAGVTQTPRYLIKTRGQQVTLSCSPISGHRSVSWYQQTPGQGLQFLFEYFSETQRNKGNFPGRFSGRQFSNSRSEMNVSTLELGDSALYLCASSLDGYEQFFGPGTRLTVL.

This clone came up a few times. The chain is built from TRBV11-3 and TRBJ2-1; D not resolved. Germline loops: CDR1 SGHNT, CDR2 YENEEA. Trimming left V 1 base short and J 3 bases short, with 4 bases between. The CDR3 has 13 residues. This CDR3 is CASSLGLYNEQFF. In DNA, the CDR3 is TGTGCCAGCAGCTTAGGACTCTACAATGAGCAGTTCTTC.

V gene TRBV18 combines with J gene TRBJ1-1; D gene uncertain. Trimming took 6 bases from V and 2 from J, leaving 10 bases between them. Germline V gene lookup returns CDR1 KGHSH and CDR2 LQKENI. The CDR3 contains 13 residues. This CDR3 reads CASSQDINTEAFF. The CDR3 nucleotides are TGTGCCAGCTCTCAAGACATCAACACTGAAGCTTTCTTT. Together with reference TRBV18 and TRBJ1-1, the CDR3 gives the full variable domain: NAGVMQNPRHLVRRRGQEARLRCSPMKGHSHVYWYRQLPEEGLKFMVYLQKENIIDESGMPKERFSAEFPKEGPSILRIQQVVRGDSAAYFCASSQDINTEAFFGQGTRLTVV.

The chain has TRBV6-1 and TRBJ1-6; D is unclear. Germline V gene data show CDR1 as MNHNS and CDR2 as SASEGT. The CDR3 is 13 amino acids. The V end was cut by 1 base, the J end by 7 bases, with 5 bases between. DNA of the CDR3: TGTGCCAGCAGTGAAGTATACAATTCACCCCTCCACTTT. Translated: CASSEVYNSPLHF.

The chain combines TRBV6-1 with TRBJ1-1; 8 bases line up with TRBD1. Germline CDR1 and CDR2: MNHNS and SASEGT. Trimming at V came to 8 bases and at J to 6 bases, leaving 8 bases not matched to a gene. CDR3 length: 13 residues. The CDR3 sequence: CASLRQGRSEAFF. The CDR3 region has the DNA TGTGCCAGCCTACGACAGGGGAGGTCTGAAGCTTTCTTT.

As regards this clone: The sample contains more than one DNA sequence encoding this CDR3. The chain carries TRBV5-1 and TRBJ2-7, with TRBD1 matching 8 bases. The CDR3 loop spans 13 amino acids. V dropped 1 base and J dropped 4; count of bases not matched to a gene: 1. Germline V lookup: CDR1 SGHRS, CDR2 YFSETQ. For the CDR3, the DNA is TGCGCCAGCAGCTTGCAGGGGGCGTACGAGCAGTACTTC. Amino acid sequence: CASSLQGAYEQYF.

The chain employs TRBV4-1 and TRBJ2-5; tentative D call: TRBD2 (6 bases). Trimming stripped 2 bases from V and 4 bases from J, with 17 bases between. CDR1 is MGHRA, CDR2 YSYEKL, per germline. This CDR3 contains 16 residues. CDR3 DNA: TGCGCCAGCAGCCAATATATTGTGGGGCGGGGAGAGACCCAGTACTTC. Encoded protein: CASSQYIVGRGETQYF.

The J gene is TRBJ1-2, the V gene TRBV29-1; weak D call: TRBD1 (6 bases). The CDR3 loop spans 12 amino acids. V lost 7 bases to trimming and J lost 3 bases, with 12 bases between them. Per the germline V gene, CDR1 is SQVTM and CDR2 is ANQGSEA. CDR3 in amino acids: CSASQGDYGYTF. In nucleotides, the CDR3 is TGCAGCGCATCACAGGGCGACTATGGCTACACCTTC.

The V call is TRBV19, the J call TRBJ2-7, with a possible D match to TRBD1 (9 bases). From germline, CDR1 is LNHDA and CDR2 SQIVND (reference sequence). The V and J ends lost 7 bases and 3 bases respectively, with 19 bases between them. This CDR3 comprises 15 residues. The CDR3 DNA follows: TGTGCCAGTAATGTAGCGGGACAGGGCTACTACGAGCAGTACTTC. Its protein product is CASNVAGQGYYEQYF.

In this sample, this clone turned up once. CDR3 in amino acids: CASSLVGVIDTQYF. For the CDR3, the DNA is TGTGCCAGCAGCTTGGTAGGGGTCATAGATACGCAGTATTTT. The chain has TRBV5-6 and TRBJ2-3; tentative D call: TRBD1 (5 bases). The CDR3 is 14 amino acids. Germline V gene data show CDR1 as SGHDT and CDR2 as YYEEEE. Trimming stripped 0 bases from V and 5 bases from J, with 10 bases between.

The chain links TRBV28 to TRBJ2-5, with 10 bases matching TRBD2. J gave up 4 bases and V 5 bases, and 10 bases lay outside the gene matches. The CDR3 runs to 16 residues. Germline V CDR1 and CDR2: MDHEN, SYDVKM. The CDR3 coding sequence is TGTGCCAGCAGTCCCGCCTTTAGCGGGAGGTCAGAGACCCAGTACTTC. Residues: CASSPAFSGRSETQYF.

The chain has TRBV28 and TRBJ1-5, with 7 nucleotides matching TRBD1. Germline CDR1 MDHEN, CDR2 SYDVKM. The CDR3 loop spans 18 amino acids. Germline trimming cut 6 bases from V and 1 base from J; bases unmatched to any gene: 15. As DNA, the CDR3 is TGTGCCAGCAGCCCTCGGTCGGCCAGGGGGGAAAGCAATCAGCCCCAGCATTTT. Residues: CASSPRSARGESNQPQHF. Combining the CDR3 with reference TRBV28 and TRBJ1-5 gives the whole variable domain DVKVTQSSRYLVKRTGEKVFLECVQDMDHENMFWYRQDPGLGLRLIYFSYDVKMKEKGDIPEGYSVSREKKERFSLILESASTNQTSMYLCASSPRSARGESNQPQHFGDGTRLSIL.

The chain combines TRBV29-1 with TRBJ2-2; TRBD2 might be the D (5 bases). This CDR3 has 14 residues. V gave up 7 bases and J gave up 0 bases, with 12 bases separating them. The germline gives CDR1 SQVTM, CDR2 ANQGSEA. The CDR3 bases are TGCAGCGCCCCAGCGGACCCGAACACCGGGGAGCTGTTTTTT. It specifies CSAPADPNTGELFF.

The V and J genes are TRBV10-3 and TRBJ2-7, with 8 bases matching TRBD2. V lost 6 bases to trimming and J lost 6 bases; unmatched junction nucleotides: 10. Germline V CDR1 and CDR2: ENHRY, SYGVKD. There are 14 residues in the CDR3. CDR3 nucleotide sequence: TGTGCCATCAGCCGGGAGGGCGGTCGAAGCGAGCAGTACTTC. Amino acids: CAISREGGRSEQYF.